This T cell receptor beta chain was documented in a study of blood T cell repertoires in COVID-19. Study at large: In each case, the material was cDNA or gDNA derived from T cells, B-cell-depleted T cells, or PBMCs.

Authors' data handling: Using reference gene primer amplification, nucleated cell counts were estimated. Profiled with immunoSEQ multiplex PCR; TCRdb holds only in-frame clones, not every one. V, J and clone size derive from that table, while D and trimming were established from the DNA sequence. The profile shows roughly 250,000 clones, approximately 90% of them singletons. Germline V gene data show CDR1 as DFQATT and CDR2 as SNEGSKA (reference sequence). The CDR3 covers 11 residues. Trimming removed 2 bases at V and 5 bases at J, with 5 bases between. The source is a man between 60 and 75 years old who had recovered from COVID-19. The chain links TRBV20-1 to TRBJ2-3, with D unclear. The sample was peripheral blood. The CDR3 DNA is TGCAGTGCTAGATGGCTAGATACGCAGTATTTT. Translating gives CSARWLDTQYF.